This is a list of T cell receptor beta chains from one sample in a study of blood T cell repertoires in COVID-19. This table comes from immunoSEQ multiplex PCR, and its TCRdb copy is limited to in-frame clones, with some not included. The data hold about 150,000 clones, with about 80% observed a single time. Sample: peripheral blood. Source of these receptors: a man between 70 and 80 years old with acute or convalescent COVID-19. CDR3s include the opening cysteine and the closing phenylalanine or tryptophan.

TRBJ2-6,TRBV19,CASGLGAGANVLTF
TRBJ1-1,TRBV7-9,CASTSGGTNTEAFF
TRBJ1-1,TRBV5-1,CASSPDGTGGNTEAFF
TRBJ2-7,TRBV6-5,CASSLSQGYEQYF
TRBJ2-1,TRBV21-1,CASSKNGAGSFIYEQFF
TRBJ1-3,TRBV18,CASSVDRESGNTIYF
TRBJ1-1,TRBV6-5,CASSPVNTEAFF
TRBJ2-3,TRBV6-5,CASSPNSDTQYF
TRBJ2-1,TRBV5-4,CASSLARGQGYYNEQFF
TRBJ2-3,TRBV24-1,CATSGPSAGVGTDTQYF
TRBJ2-3,TRBV21-1,CASSKGVQAASSTDTQYF
TRBJ2-3,TRBV20-1,CSATHTDTQYF
TRBJ2-1,TRBV19,CASSSTRYLGSYNEQFF
TRBJ1-3,TRBV18,CASSPESPRGWQNTIYF
TRBJ2-1,TRBV28,CASSSDRISNGQFF
TRBJ1-2,TRBV5-1,CASSLAGTGYGYTF
TRBJ2-7,TRBV2,CASSGPGGMYEQYF
TRBJ2-2,TRBV4-1,CASSHGARGANTGELFF
TRBJ1-2,TRBV12-3/TRBV12-4,CASSPDSYGYTF
TRBJ2-1,TRBV28,CASSQPGQGINEQFF
TRBJ2-3,TRBV29-1,CSTNRRVGEGTDTQYF
TRBJ1-2,TRBV5-6,CASSLQQGPYGYTF
TRBJ1-4,TRBV5-1,CASSLGPGTGEEKLFF
TRBJ1-2,TRBV18,CASSVLQGDDGGYTF
TRBJ1-2,TRBV19,CASLSTGDSYGYTF
TRBJ2-7,TRBV7-9,CASSQSQGNYEQYF
TRBJ2-2,TRBV11-3,CASSLRGTGLAGGPTGELFF